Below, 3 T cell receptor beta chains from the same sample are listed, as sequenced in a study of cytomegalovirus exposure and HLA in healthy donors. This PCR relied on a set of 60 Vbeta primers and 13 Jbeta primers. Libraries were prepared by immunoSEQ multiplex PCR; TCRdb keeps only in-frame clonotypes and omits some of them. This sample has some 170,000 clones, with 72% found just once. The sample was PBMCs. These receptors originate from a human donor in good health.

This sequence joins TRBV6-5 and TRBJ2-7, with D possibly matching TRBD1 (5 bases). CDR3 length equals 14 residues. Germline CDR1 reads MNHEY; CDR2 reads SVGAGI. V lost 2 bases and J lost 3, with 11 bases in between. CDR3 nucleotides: TGTGCCAGCAGTTACGAATCAGGGAACTACGAGCAGTACTTC. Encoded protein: CASSYESGNYEQYF.

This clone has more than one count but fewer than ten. This CDR3 is CASSLADRGRLFPKNIQYF. CDR3 bases: TGTGCCAGCAGCTTGGCCGACAGGGGAAGGTTGTTTCCCAAAAACATTCAGTACTTC. The chain links TRBV5-6 to TRBJ2-4; 8 bases match TRBD1. The CDR3 spans 19 residues. From germline, CDR1 is SGHDT and CDR2 YYEEEE. The trim removed 0 bases at V and 2 bases at J, leaving 13 bases unmatched.

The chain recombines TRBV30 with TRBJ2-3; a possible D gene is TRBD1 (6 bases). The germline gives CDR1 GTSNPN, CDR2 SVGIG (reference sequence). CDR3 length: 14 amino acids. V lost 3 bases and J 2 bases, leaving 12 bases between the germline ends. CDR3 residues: CAWRAGVPTDTQYF. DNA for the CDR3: TGTGCCTGGAGGGCAGGGGTCCCCACAGATACGCAGTATTTT.